Presented here are 18 T cell receptor beta chains from one specimen sequenced in a study of T cell changes during pregnancy in multiple sclerosis (dated by TCRdb to the late 2010s). Libraries were made using the immunoSEQ multiplex PCR assay. TCRdb obtained this table from immuneACCESS and retained in-frame rearrangements with V and J assigned. These tables miss some clones; where compared with another copy, unresolved V genes account for less than half of the shortfall, and the remainder is unexplained. The sample table shows around 50,000 clones, and about 93% are seen once. Of the sample, about 0.61% falls within the top ten clones. The source material was CD4+ T cells from peripheral blood mononuclear cells, sampled after pregnancy. The receptors come from a female donor in good health, enrolled as a control in a pregnancy study.

The chain employs TRBV19 and TRBJ1-1; the match to TRBD1 covers 7 bases. CDR3 length equals 15 residues. The germline CDR1 and CDR2 sequences are LNHDA and SQIVND (reference sequence). Unmatched junction bases numbered 8, after V lost 3 bases and J lost 4 bases. CDR3 in DNA: TGTGCCAGTAGTATGTGGTTAGGGGGCGGCACTGAAGCTTTCTTT. It yields the protein CASSMWLGGGTEAFF.

This clone was picked up one time. The chain links TRBV28 to TRBJ2-7; possibly TRBD1 for D (6 bases). The germline CDR1 and CDR2 sequences are MDHEN and SYDVKM. The CDR3 has 12 residues. V lost 5 bases, J lost 4 bases, and 9 bases lay in between. CDR3 amino acids: CASSGTQYEQYF. The CDR3 region has the DNA TGTGCCAGCAGTGGGACACAGTACGAGCAGTACTTC.

This rearrangement joins TRBV15 to TRBJ1-1; TRBD1 aligns across 7 bases. Per germline, CDR1 LNHNV and CDR2 YYDKDF (reference sequence). Germline trimming cut 1 base from V and 7 bases from J; bases unmatched to any gene: 12. This CDR3 comprises 16 residues. CDR3 nucleotides: TGTGCCACCAGCAGAGGTCAGGGGGGAACTTGGGGTGAAGCTTTCTTT. Translated: CATSRGQGGTWGEAFF. The full variable domain, with the rest looked up from reference TRBV15 and TRBJ1-1, is DAMVIQNPRYQVTQFGKPVTLSCSQTLNHNVMYWYQQKSSQAPKLLFHYYDKDFNNEADTPDNFQSRRPNTSFCFLDIRSPGLGDTAMYLCATSRGQGGTWGEAFFGQGTRLTVV.

The rearrangement uses TRBV4-2 and TRBJ1-1; possibly TRBD1 for D (6 bases). The CDR3 has 14 amino acids. Trimming shortened V by 3 bases and J by 3 bases, and 11 bases separated the two germline ends. The germline V gene has CDR1 LGHNA and CDR2 YNFKEQ. CDR3 amino acids: CASSQGGGDTEAFF. CDR3 bases: TGTGCCAGCAGCCAGGGAGGGGGGGACACTGAAGCTTTCTTT.

The CDR3 sequence: CASSLVPRLALRWADTQYF. CDR3 sequence (DNA): TGTGCCAGCAGCTTAGTTCCGAGACTAGCGCTTCGGTGGGCAGATACGCAGTATTTT. The chain combines TRBV7-9 with TRBJ2-3; 8 bases align to TRBD2. CDR1 and CDR2 (germline): SEHNR, FQNEAQ (reference sequence). The trim removed 1 base at V and 4 bases at J, leaving 16 bases unmatched. The CDR3 covers 19 residues.

This chain connects TRBV9 to TRBJ1-5; 10 bases align to TRBD1. Germline V gene data show CDR1 as SGDLS and CDR2 as YYNGEE. Trimming took 4 bases from V and 4 from J; bases not matched to a gene: 5. The CDR3 has 15 residues. The CDR3 here is CASSRTGGLNQPQHF. The CDR3 DNA reads TGTGCCAGCAGCAGGACAGGGGGTTTAAATCAGCCCCAGCATTTT.

The chain recombines TRBV6-6 with TRBJ2-3; the match to TRBD2 covers 12 bases. This CDR3 has 15 amino acids. V gave up 5 bases and J gave up 4 bases; unmatched junction bases: 4. Germline V gene sequence: CDR1 MNHNY, CDR2 SVGAGI (reference sequence). CDR3 residues: CASSRTSGDPDTQYF. CDR3 bases: TGTGCCAGCAGTCGGACTAGCGGGGACCCAGATACGCAGTATTTT.

The chain couples TRBV4-1 to TRBJ2-7; D is undetermined. Germline loops: CDR1 MGHRA, CDR2 YSYEKL. The V end was cut by 4 bases, the J end by 1 base, with 20 bases between. The CDR3 covers 17 residues. CDR3 region: CASSREEWAPTSYEQYF. DNA of the CDR3: TGCGCCAGCAGCCGCGAAGAATGGGCCCCAACTTCCTACGAGCAGTACTTC.

The CDR3 loop is CASSVGQGMGETQYF. For the CDR3, the DNA is TGTGCCAGTAGTGTCGGACAGGGGATGGGAGAGACCCAGTACTTC. The chain employs TRBV19 and TRBJ2-5; TRBD1 matches 9 bases. The CDR3 contains 15 residues. V shed 5 bases, J shed 4 bases, and the junction held 8 bases outside the gene matches. The germline gives CDR1 LNHDA, CDR2 SQIVND (reference sequence).

The count of this clone is one. The chain has TRBV5-6 and TRBJ2-3; 11 bases agree with TRBD1. Germline trimming cut 0 bases from V and 5 bases from J; bases unmatched to any gene: 2. The CDR3 has 15 amino acids. CDR1 is SGHDT and CDR2 is YYEEEE in the germline V gene. Written as DNA, the CDR3 is TGTGCCAGCAGCTTGGGGACAGGGGGCGGAGATACGCAGTATTTT. Translated: CASSLGTGGGDTQYF.

The chain carries TRBV7-9 and TRBJ1-5, with 10 bases fitting TRBD1. Germline V gene sequence: CDR1 SEHNR, CDR2 FQNEAQ (reference sequence). V lost 3 bases, J lost 2 bases, and 4 bases stayed unmatched. The CDR3 length is 16 residues. This CDR3 is CASSLDRGFGNQPQHF. In nucleotides, the CDR3 is TGTGCCAGCAGCTTGGACAGGGGGTTCGGCAATCAGCCCCAGCATTTT.

V is TRBV7-6 and J is TRBJ1-3; 8 bases fit TRBD1. In germline, CDR1 is SGHVS, CDR2 FNYEAQ. There are 17 residues in the CDR3. V dropped 0 bases and J dropped 3; count of bases not matched to a gene: 7. The CDR3 DNA reads TGTGCCAGCAGCTTAGCCCAGGGGGCATCTTTTGGAAACACCATATATTTT. This sequence encodes CASSLAQGASFGNTIYF.

This chain uses TRBV6-1 with TRBJ2-4; D may be TRBD2 (5 bases). V lost 8 bases and J lost 2, with 7 bases in between. CDR1 and CDR2 from the germline V gene are MNHNS and SASEGT. CDR3 length: 12 residues. The CDR3 is CASSGTKNIQYF. The DNA for the CDR3 is TGTGCCAGCTCCGGGACCAAAAACATTCAGTACTTC.

The rearrangement joins TRBV5-5 to TRBJ1-2; D remains ambiguous. V lost 0 bases to trimming and J lost 0 bases, with 12 bases between them. Germline lookup yields CDR1 SGHKS and CDR2 YYEKEE (reference sequence). The CDR3 is 16 residues long. This chain's CDR3 is CASSLGRKGANYGYTF. The CDR3 coding sequence is TGTGCCAGCAGCTTGGGGCGCAAGGGAGCTAACTATGGCTACACCTTC.

The rearrangement joins TRBV9 to TRBJ2-6; D perhaps matches TRBD1 (5 bases). V was shortened by 0 bases and J by 0 bases, with 22 bases between the two germline ends. Germline V gene data show CDR1 as SGDLS and CDR2 as YYNGEE. The CDR3 extends over 21 amino acids. In nucleotides, the CDR3 is TGTGCCAGCAGCGTAGCTGGCGATGGGGCTACAACTTTCTCTGGGGCCAACGTCCTGACTTTC. Translated: CASSVAGDGATTFSGANVLTF.

The V call is TRBV5-6, the J call TRBJ2-7; TRBD1 matches at 7 bases. The CDR3 runs 17 residues. The trim removed 5 bases at V and 0 bases at J, leaving 14 bases unmatched. CDR1 and CDR2 (germline): SGHDT, YYEEEE. This chain's CDR3 is CASRFPGQSLLSYEQYF. DNA for the CDR3: TGTGCCAGCAGATTCCCGGGACAGTCACTCCTCTCCTACGAGCAGTACTTC.

In this sample, this clone turned up a few times. The rearrangement links TRBV10-1 to TRBJ2-7, with TRBD2 matching over 7 bases. Trimming took 0 bases from V and 3 from J; bases not matched to a gene: 5. Germline V gene lookup returns CDR1 WNHNN and CDR2 SYGVQD (reference sequence). The CDR3 totals 15 residues. The CDR3 loop is CASSESGGWDYEQYF. CDR3 DNA sequence: TGCGCCAGCAGTGAGTCGGGAGGGTGGGACTACGAGCAGTACTTC.

J is TRBJ2-1 and V is TRBV7-2; 12 bases map to TRBD2. The V gene end was trimmed by 5 bases and the J gene end by 8 bases; junction bases not matched to a gene: 7. The germline gives CDR1 SGHTA, CDR2 FQGNSA. This CDR3 has 15 amino acids. In DNA form, the CDR3 reads TGTGCCAGCAGCCGACTAGCGGGAGAATTGTATGAGCAGTTCTTC. Encoded protein: CASSRLAGELYEQFF.